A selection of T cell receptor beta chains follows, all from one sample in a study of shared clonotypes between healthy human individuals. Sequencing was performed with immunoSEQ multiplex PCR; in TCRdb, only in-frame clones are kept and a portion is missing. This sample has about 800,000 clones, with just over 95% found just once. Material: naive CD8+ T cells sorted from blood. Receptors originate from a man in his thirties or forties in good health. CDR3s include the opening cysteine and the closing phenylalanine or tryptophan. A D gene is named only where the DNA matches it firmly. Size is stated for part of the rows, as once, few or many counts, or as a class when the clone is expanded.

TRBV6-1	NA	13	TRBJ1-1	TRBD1	CASSGGQGSAAFF	TGTGCCAGCAGTGGGGGACAGGGGTCCGCCGCTTTCTTT
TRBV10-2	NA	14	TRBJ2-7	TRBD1	CASSEGQGAYEQYF	TGCGCCAGCAGTGAGGGACAGGGGGCTTACGAGCAGTACTTC
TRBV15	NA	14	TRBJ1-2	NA	CATSTGSVARSYTF	TGTGCCACCAGTACGGGTTCAGTGGCTAGGAGCTACACCTTC
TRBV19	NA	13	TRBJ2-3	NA	CASSMLPSDTQYF	TGTGCCAGTAGTATGCTCCCGTCAGATACGCAGTATTTT
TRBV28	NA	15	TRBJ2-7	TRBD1	CASSLDDRGTYEQYF	TGTGCCAGCAGCCTCGACGACAGGGGGACCTACGAGCAGTACTTC
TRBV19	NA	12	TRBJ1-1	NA	CASRIGNTEAFF	TGTGCCAGTCGAATCGGGAACACTGAAGCTTTCTTT
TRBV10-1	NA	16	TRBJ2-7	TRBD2	CASSESGAGGPDEQYF	TGCGCCAGCAGTGAGTCCGGAGCGGGAGGGCCAGACGAGCAGTACTTC
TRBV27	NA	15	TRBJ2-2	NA	CASSLYSGHTGELFF	TGTGCCAGCAGTTTATATTCAGGGCACACCGGGGAGCTGTTTTTT
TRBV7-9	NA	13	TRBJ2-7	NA	CASSPNDSYEQYF	TGTGCCAGCAGCCCAAACGACAGCTACGAGCAGTACTTC
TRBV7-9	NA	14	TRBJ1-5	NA	CASSTSLGNQPQHF	TGTGCCAGCAGCACCTCGTTGGGCAATCAGCCCCAGCATTTT
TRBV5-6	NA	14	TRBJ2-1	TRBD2	CASSLTSGTNEQFF	TGTGCCAGCAGCCTAACTAGCGGAACCAATGAGCAGTTCTTC
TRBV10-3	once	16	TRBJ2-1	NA	CAISESEAAPRPEQFF	TGTGCCATCAGTGAGTCAGAAGCGGCCCCGCGACCTGAGCAGTTCTTC
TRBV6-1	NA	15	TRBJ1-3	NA	CASSESLLQGDTIYF	TGTGCCAGCAGTGAGTCGCTTCTACAGGGAGACACCATATATTTT
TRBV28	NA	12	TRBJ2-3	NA	CASSTNTDTQYF	TGTGCCAGCAGTACCAACACAGATACGCAGTATTTT
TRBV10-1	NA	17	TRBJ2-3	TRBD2	CASSDRGLAGRLDTQYF	TGCGCCAGCAGTGATAGGGGACTAGCGGGGCGCCTAGATACGCAGTATTTT
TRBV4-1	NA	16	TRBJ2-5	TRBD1	CASSQVWDSTQETQYF	TGCGCCAGCAGCCAAGTGTGGGACAGCACCCAAGAGACCCAGTACTTC
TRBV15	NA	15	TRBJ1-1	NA	CATSSPTDVFTEAFF	TGTGCCACCAGCAGCCCTACAGACGTTTTCACTGAAGCTTTCTTT
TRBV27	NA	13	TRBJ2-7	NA	CASSRYRDYEQYF	TGTGCCAGCAGTCGATACAGGGACTACGAGCAGTACTTC
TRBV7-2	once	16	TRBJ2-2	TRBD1	CASSFSGTANTGELFF	TGTGCCAGCAGCTTTTCCGGGACAGCGAACACCGGGGAGCTGTTTTTT
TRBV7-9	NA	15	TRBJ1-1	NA	CASSLARSVNTEAFF	TGTGCCAGCAGCTTAGCGCGATCGGTGAACACTGAAGCTTTCTTT
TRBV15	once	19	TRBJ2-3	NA	CATSRGFSVPVGAADTQYF	TGTGCCACCAGCAGAGGTTTTAGCGTACCGGTGGGGGCCGCAGATACGCAGTATTTT
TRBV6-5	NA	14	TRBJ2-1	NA	CASSYSSGFDEQFF	TGTGCCAGCAGTTACTCATCGGGGTTTGATGAGCAGTTCTTC
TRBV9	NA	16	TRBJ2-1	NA	CASSVARGGTYNEQFF	TGTGCCAGCAGCGTAGCTCGGGGAGGAACCTACAATGAGCAGTTCTTC
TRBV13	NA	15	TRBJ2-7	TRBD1	CASSLQWRTGAEQYF	TGTGCCAGCAGCTTACAGTGGCGGACAGGGGCCGAGCAGTACTTC
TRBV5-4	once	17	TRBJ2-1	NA	CASSLGFRQGGPDEQFF	TGTGCCAGCAGCTTAGGTTTTAGGCAGGGCGGGCCGGATGAGCAGTTCTTC
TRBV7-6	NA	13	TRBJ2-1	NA	CASSLAQWYEQFF	TGTGCCAGCAGCTTAGCGCAGTGGTATGAGCAGTTCTTC
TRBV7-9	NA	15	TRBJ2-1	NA	CASSSRGPKSDEQFF	TGTGCCAGCAGTTCCCGAGGACCCAAGTCAGATGAGCAGTTCTTC
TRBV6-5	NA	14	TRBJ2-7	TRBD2	CASSPFGRGDEQYF	TGTGCCAGCTCCCCATTTGGACGGGGGGACGAGCAGTACTTC
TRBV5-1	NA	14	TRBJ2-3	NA	CASSLGLNTDTQYF	TGCGCCAGCAGCCTGGGACTTAACACAGATACGCAGTATTTT
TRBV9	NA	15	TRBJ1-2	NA	CASSGTREPNYGYTF	TGTGCCAGCAGCGGGACAAGAGAACCTAACTATGGCTACACCTTC
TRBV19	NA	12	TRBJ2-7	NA	CASSIWGNEQYF	TGTGCCAGTAGTATTTGGGGGAACGAGCAGTACTTC
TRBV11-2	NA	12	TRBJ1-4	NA	CASSYQTEKLFF	TGTGCCAGCAGCTACCAGACAGAAAAACTGTTTTTT
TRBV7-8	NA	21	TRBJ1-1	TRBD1	CASSLERILRQGLASNTEAFF	TGTGCCAGCAGCTTAGAGAGAATCCTCCGACAGGGCCTAGCTTCGAACACTGAAGCTTTCTTT
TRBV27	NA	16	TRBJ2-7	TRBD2	CASSPLAGGPSEEQYF	TGTGCCAGCTCTCCTCTAGCGGGAGGTCCCTCGGAAGAGCAGTACTTC
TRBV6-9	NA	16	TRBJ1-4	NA	CASPLLPTRTNEKLFF	TGTGCCAGCCCCCTGCTCCCTACGAGAACTAATGAAAAACTGTTTTTT
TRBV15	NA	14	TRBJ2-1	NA	CATSRGRDYNEQFF	TGTGCCACCAGCAGGGGACGGGACTACAATGAGCAGTTCTTC
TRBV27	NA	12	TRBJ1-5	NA	CASRGGNQPQHF	TGTGCCAGCAGGGGGGGCAATCAGCCCCAGCATTTT
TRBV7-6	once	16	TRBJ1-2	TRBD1	CASSLAPGQDRYGYTF	TGTGCCAGCAGCTTAGCCCCGGGACAGGACCGCTATGGCTACACCTTC
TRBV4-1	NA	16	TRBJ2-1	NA	CASSQTGTAFVNEQFF	TGCGCCAGCAGCCAGACCGGGACGGCGTTTGTCAATGAGCAGTTCTTC
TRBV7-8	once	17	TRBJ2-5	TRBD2	CASSFPTSGRAEETQYF	TGTGCCAGCAGCTTTCCGACTAGCGGGAGGGCCGAGGAGACCCAGTACTTC
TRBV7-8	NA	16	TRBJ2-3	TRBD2	CASSLFLAGGTDTQYF	TGTGCCAGCAGCTTATTCTTAGCGGGAGGCACAGATACGCAGTATTTT
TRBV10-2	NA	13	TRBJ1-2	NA	CASSVGADYGYTF	TGCGCCAGCAGTGTAGGGGCGGACTATGGCTACACCTTC
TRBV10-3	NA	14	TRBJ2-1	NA	CAIRNTNSYNEQFF	TGTGCCATCAGAAACACGAACTCCTACAATGAGCAGTTCTTC
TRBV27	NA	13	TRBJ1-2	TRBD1	CASSLQGAPGYTF	TGTGCCAGCAGTTTGCAGGGGGCGCCTGGCTACACCTTC
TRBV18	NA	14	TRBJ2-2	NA	CASSPPGSTGELFF	TGTGCCAGCTCACCACCGGGAAGCACCGGGGAGCTGTTTTTT
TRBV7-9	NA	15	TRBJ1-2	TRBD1	CASSFRTGRNYGYTF	TGTGCCAGCAGCTTTCGGACAGGGCGAAACTATGGCTACACCTTC
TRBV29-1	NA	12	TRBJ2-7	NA	CSVVEGLYEQYF	TGCAGCGTTGTAGAAGGACTATACGAGCAGTACTTC
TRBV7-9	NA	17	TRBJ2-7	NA	CASSFPGHSAEKREQYF	TGTGCCAGCAGCTTTCCGGGCCACTCAGCCGAGAAGCGTGAGCAGTACTTC
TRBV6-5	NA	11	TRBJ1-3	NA	CASSWGNTIYF	TGTGCCAGCAGTTGGGGAAACACCATATATTTT
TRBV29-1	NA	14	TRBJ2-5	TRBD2	CSVGLAGSQETQYF	TGCAGCGTAGGACTAGCGGGAAGCCAAGAGACCCAGTACTTC
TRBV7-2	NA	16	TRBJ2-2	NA	CASSLGREANTGELFF	TGTGCCAGCAGCTTAGGCAGGGAAGCGAACACCGGGGAGCTGTTTTTT
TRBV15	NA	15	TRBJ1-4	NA	CATSSPRAGLEKLFF	TGTGCCACCAGCAGCCCAAGGGCCGGCTTAGAAAAACTGTTTTTT